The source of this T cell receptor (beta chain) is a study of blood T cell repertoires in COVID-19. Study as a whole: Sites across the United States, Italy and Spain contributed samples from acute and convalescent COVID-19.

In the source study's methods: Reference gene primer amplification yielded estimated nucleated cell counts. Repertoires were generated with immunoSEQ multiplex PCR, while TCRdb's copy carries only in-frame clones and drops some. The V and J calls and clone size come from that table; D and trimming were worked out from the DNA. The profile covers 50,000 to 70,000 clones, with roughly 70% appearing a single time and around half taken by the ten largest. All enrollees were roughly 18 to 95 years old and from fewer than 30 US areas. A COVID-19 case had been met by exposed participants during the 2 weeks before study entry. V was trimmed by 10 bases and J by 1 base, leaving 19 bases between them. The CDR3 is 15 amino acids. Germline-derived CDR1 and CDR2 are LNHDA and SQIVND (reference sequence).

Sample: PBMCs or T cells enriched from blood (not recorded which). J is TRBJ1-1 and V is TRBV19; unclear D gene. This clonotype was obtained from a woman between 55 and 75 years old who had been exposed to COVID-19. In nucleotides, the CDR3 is TGTGCCACCCCGTCGGGTCGGGTGTGGAACACTGAAGCTTTCTTT. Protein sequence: CATPSGRVWNTEAFF.